Below are 7 T cell receptor beta chains sequenced from a single sample in a study of spatial heterogeneity in lung cancer. Study-level points and caveats: Expanded intratumoral alpha and beta TCR counts tracked tumor mutation counts.

TCRdb reanalysed the 5' RACE reads using MiXCR and keeps one entry per CDR3 protein. The table includes roughly 17,000 distinct CDR3 sequences, about 9.6% detected once. Their antigen targets remain unknown. Time point reported: sample taken at primary tumor resection. The sequences come from lung tumor tissue, collected at surgery. The receptor source for this set is a female donor with early-stage non-small cell lung cancer.

On this clonotype itself: This beta chain turned up in a library designed for alpha chains; as an off-target read, its abundance says little. V usage is TRBV5-1 and J usage is TRBJ1-1; D is unclear. Germline CDR1 reads SGHRS; CDR2 reads YFSETQ. CDR3 length: 13 residues. The V end was cut by 0 bases, the J end by 4 bases, with 7 bases between. As DNA, the CDR3 is TGCGCCAGCAGCTTGGATGCAGGCACTGAAGCTTTCTTT. Protein: CASSLDAGTEAFF.

Remarks on this clonotype: Within a library made for alpha chains, this beta chain is off target, and its count is uninformative. The rearrangement joins TRBV5-4 to TRBJ1-1; D possibly corresponds to TRBD1 (5 bases). Per the germline V gene, CDR1 is SGHNT and CDR2 is YYREEE (reference sequence). Trimming stripped 9 bases from V and 1 base from J, with 19 bases between. The CDR3 sequence is 15 residues long. The CDR3 loop reads CAIGVAGRTNTEAFF. The CDR3 bases are TGTGCCATAGGGGTGGCAGGACGGACGAACACTGAAGCTTTCTTT.

This clonotype was detected many times. This beta chain lies outside the target of a library built for alpha chains; its clone size means little. The V gene is TRBV7-3, the J gene TRBJ2-3; TRBD2 matches 11 bases. The CDR3 contains 19 residues. Looked up from germline, CDR1 is SGHTA and CDR2 is FQGTGA. V shed 2 bases and J 0 bases; nucleotides not matched to a gene: 10. The CDR3, as DNA: TGTGCCAGCAGCTTAGAGGGACTAGCGGTGGCGGGTAGCACAGATACGCAGTATTTT. Residues: CASSLEGLAVAGSTDTQYF.

This clonotype qualifies as medium-sized. The library was built for alpha chains, so this beta chain is an off-target read and its size means little. The chain recombines TRBV6-5 with TRBJ1-2; 8 bases match TRBD1. V shed 8 bases, J shed 3 bases, and the junction held 11 bases outside the gene matches. Per germline, CDR1 MNHEY and CDR2 SVGAGI. The length of the CDR3 is 15 residues. The CDR3 sequence: CASVPRAGGHYGYTF. The CDR3 DNA follows: TGTGCCAGCGTTCCGCGGGCAGGGGGCCACTATGGCTACACCTTC.

About this clonotype: This beta chain is off target for a library built for alpha chains, so its abundance means little. The chain links TRBV28 to TRBJ1-2; the D is unclear. CDR1 MDHEN and CDR2 SYDVKM come from the germline V gene. The CDR3 is made up of 12 amino acids. Deletions cut 7 bases from V and 5 bases from J, with 11 bases between. CDR3 sequence: CASTTTQYGYTF. DNA for the CDR3: TGTGCCAGCACCACTACCCAATATGGCTACACCTTC.

In regard to this clonotype: This beta chain lies outside the target of a library built for alpha chains; its clone size means little. The chain joins TRBV9 to TRBJ2-7; 10 bases line up with TRBD1. V shed 3 bases and J 7 bases; nucleotides not matched to a gene: 7. This CDR3 spans 14 amino acids. In germline, CDR1 is SGDLS, CDR2 YYNGEE. CDR3 sequence (DNA): TGTGCCAGCAGCGCCTCCGGGACAGGGGTTGAGCAGTACTTC. It yields the protein CASSASGTGVEQYF.

This clonotype occurred a few times. This beta chain is an off-target read within a library intended for alpha chains, so its frequency means little. This rearrangement joins TRBV5-8 to TRBJ1-5, with a weak D call TRBD1 (5 bases). V dropped 4 bases and J dropped 10 bases, with 24 bases sitting between them. This CDR3 has 16 amino acids. Germline CDR1 SGHTS, CDR2 YDEGEE. Here the CDR3 DNA reads TGTGCCAGCAGCAAAGGCCTGGAAGGGGCCCAGCGACCCCAGCATTTT. Protein: CASSKGLEGAQRPQHF.